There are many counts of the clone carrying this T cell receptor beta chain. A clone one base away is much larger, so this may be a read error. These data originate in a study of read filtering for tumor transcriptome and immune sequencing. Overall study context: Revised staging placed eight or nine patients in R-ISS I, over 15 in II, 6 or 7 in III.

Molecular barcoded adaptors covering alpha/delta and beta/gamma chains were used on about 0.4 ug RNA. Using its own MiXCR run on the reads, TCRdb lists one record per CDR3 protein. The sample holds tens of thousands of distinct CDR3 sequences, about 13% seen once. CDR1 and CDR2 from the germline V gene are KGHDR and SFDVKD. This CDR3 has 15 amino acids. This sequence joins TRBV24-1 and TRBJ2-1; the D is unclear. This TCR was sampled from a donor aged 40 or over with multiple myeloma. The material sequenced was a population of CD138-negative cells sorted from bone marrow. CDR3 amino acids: CATSGGDPRYNGQFF. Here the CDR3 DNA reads TGTGCCACCAGTGGGGGTGACCCCCGCTACAATGGGCAGTTCTTC.